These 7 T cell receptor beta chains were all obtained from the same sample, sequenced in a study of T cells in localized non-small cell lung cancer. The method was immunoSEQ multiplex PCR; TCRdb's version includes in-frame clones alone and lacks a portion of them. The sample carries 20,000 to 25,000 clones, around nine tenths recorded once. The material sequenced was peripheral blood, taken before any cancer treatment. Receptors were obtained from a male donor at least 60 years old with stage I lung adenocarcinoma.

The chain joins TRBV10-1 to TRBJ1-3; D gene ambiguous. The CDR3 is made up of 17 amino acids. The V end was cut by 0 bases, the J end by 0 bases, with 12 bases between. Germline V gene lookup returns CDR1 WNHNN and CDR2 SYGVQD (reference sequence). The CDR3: CASSESGSGFSGNTIYF. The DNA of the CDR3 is TGCGCCAGCAGTGAGTCCGGGTCGGGTTTCTCTGGAAACACCATATATTTT.

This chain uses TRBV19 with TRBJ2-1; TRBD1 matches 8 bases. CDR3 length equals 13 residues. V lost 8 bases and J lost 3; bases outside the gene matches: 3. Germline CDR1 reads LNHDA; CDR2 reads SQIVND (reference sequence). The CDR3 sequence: CASFDRGYNEQFF. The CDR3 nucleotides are TGTGCCAGTTTCGACAGGGGCTACAATGAGCAGTTCTTC.

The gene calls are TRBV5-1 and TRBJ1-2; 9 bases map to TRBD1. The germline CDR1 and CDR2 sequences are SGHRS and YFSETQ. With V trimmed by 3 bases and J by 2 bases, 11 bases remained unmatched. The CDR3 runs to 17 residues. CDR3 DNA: TGCGCCAGCAGCTCAAAGGACAGGGGCCCCTCAAACTATGGCTACACCTTC. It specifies CASSSKDRGPSNYGYTF.

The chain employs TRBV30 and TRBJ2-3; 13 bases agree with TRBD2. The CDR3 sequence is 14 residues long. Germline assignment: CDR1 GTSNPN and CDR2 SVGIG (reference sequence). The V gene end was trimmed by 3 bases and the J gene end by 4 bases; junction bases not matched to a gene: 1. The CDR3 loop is CAWSGLAGADTQYF. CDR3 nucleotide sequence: TGTGCCTGGAGCGGACTAGCGGGAGCAGATACGCAGTATTTT.

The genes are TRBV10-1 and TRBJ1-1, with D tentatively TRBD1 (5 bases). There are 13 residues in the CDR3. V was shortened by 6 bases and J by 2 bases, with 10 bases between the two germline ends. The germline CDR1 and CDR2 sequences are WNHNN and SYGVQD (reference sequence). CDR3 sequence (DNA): TGCGCCAGCAGGGAAACAGGTAACACTGAAGCTTTCTTT. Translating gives CASRETGNTEAFF.

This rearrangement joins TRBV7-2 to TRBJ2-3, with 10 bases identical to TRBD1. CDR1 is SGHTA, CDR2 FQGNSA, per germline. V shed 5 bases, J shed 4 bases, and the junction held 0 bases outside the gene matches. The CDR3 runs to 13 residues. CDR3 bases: TGTGCCAGCAGCGGACAGGGGGCAGATACGCAGTATTTT. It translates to CASSGQGADTQYF.

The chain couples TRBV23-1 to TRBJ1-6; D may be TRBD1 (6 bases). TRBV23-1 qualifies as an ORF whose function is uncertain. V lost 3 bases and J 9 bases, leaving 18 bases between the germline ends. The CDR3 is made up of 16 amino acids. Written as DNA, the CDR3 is TGCGCCAGCAGTCAGACACTGTTAAGGGGGATTTCACCCCTCCACTTT. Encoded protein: CASSQTLLRGISPLHF.